This section outlines one T cell receptor (beta chain) sequence together with its context. This entry belongs to a study of blood T cells in healthy people across ages. The authors ran a second PCR of 7 to 11 cycles using a sample-barcoded 5' primer and a J-beta primer mix. Tagging of each cDNA molecule was performed by a template-switch adaptor with 12 random nucleotides. TCRdb recomputed calls from the 5' RACE reads with MiXCR, one row per CDR3 protein. Among about 1.5 million distinct CDR3 sequences, around two fifths were seen once, and the ten largest hold approximately 7.9%. No fewer than 5 micrograms of total RNA were isolated from every sample. This CDR3 is 13 amino acids long. Germline CDR1 MGHRA, CDR2 YSYEKL. V was pared by 8 bases and J by 5 bases, with 15 bases between.

This TCR was recovered from a woman aged 18-29 years in good health. The sample taken for sequencing was blood. The V call is TRBV4-1, the J call TRBJ1-1, with D uncertain. CDR3 loop: CASASGVETEAFF. In DNA form, the CDR3 reads TGCGCCAGCGCCAGTGGGGTGGAGACTGAAGCTTTCTTT.